This is a list of T cell receptor beta chains from one sample in a study of siplizumab effects on memory and regulatory T cells. The repertoire was sequenced with immunoSEQ multiplex PCR; TCRdb's copy has only in-frame clones and lacks some. The sample has more than 75,000 clones, 93% seen once. The sequenced sample was CD8+ T cells sorted from blood. These receptors all come from a human donor in good health. CDR3s include the opening cysteine and the closing phenylalanine or tryptophan. The D gene is left open where the match is weak. A row's size may be missing; if present it is once, few, many or a size class.

TRBD1	TRBV11-2	TRBJ1-1	once	TGTGCCAGCAGGGGACAGGGCCCCCTGAACACTGAAGCTTTCTTT	CASRGQGPLNTEAFF
TRBD1	TRBV4-1	TRBJ2-1	.	TGCGCCAGCAGCGCGCGACAGGGGTACAATGAGCAGTTCTTC	CASSARQGYNEQFF
.	TRBV5-6	TRBJ1-5	.	TGTGCCAGCAGCGCGCTCGGGGCGGGTGGCAATCAGCCCCAGCATTTT	CASSALGAGGNQPQHF
.	TRBV7-9	TRBJ2-4	.	TGTGCCAGCAGCTCAAAGGGCCCAAGGGTCCAAAACATTCAGTACTTC	CASSSKGPRVQNIQYF
.	TRBV6-6	TRBJ1-5	.	TGTGCCAGCAGCCCCGACAGGAATCAGCCCCAGCATTTT	CASSPDRNQPQHF
TRBD2	TRBV7-6	TRBJ2-1	.	TGTGCCAGCAGCTTAGAATCTGGCGGGAGGGTATACCATGAGCAGTTCTTC	CASSLESGGRVYHEQFF
.	TRBV7-6	TRBJ2-7	.	TGTGCCAGCAGCTCAGGAAGCTCCTACGAGCAGTACTTC	CASSSGSSYEQYF
TRBD2	TRBV28	TRBJ2-1	.	TGTGCCAGCAGTTCGGGACTAGCGGGAGGGCCAATGAGCAATGAGCAGTTCTTC	CASSSGLAGGPMSNEQFF
.	TRBV7-9	TRBJ2-1	.	TGTGCCAGCAGGGACACGGGCAGCTCCTACAATGAGCAGTTCTTC	CASRDTGSSYNEQFF
.	TRBV7-8	TRBJ1-4	.	TGTGCCAGCACGCCAGGGTTAGGGGAAAAACTGTTTTTT	CASTPGLGEKLFF
.	TRBV5-6	TRBJ2-7	.	TGTGCCAGCAGCTTGTCAGGGGATGCCTACGAGCAGTACTTC	CASSLSGDAYEQYF